This is a list of T cell receptor beta chains from one sample in a study of human T cells and chemical hapten exposure. TCRdb called the RACE reads again in MiXCR, with one record for every CDR3 protein. The data contain a few hundred thousand distinct CDR3 sequences, around 7.3% of them singletons. The sample here was whole blood, taken in connection with sensitization to the hapten diphenylcyclopropenone (DPC). These receptors were obtained from a man younger than 35 with alopecia areata. Some clones in this sample may be carry-over from other donors' samples. CDR3s include the opening cysteine and the closing phenylalanine or tryptophan. D genes are given only for firm matches. Size is stated for part of the rows, as once, few or many counts, or as a class when the clone is expanded.

j_gene	d_gene	v_gene	abundance	CDR3nt	CDR3aa
TRBJ2-7	NA	TRBV6-1	many	TGTGCCAGCAGTGAGACCGCACAGCGCACCTACGAGCAGTACTTC	CASSETAQRTYEQYF
TRBJ1-1	TRBD1	TRBV24-1	NA	TGTGCCACCTCCTCAGCAGGGGGGAGGTTCACTGAAGCTTTCTTT	CATSSAGGRFTEAFF
TRBJ1-5	TRBD1	TRBV20-1	few	TGCAGTGCTAGAGCAGGGGGCAGCAATCAGCCCCAGCATTTT	CSARAGGSNQPQHF
TRBJ2-2	NA	TRBV6-4	few	TGTGCCAGCAGTGACTCGTTCAAGTTAGCTGGGATAAACACCGGGGAGCTGTTTTTT	CASSDSFKLAGINTGELFF
TRBJ2-1	TRBD2	TRBV4-1	many	TGCGCCAGCAGCCAAAGGTACAGACTAGCGGGGAGGAATGAGCAGTTCTTC	CASSQRYRLAGRNEQFF
TRBJ1-2	TRBD1	TRBV6-2/TRBV6-3	many	TGTGCCAGCAGACCTGGACAGGGGTACTATGGCTACACCTTC	CASRPGQGYYGYTF
TRBJ1-1	NA	TRBV18	NA	TGTGCCAGCTCACCATGGGAGAACACTGAAGCTTTCTTT	CASSPWENTEAFF
TRBJ1-6	NA	TRBV24-1	few	TGTGCCACCCTAACCTCTCGTTGGGACGTCTCCGATTCACCCCTCCACTTT	CATLTSRWDVSDSPLHF
TRBJ1-1	TRBD1	TRBV6-1	few	TGTGCCAGCAGGGACAGGGACCCCAACACTGAAGCTTTCTTT	CASRDRDPNTEAFF
TRBJ2-3	TRBD2	TRBV5-1	many	TGCGCCAGCAGCTTGGGGTTAGCGGGGGGAACCACAGATACGCAGTATTTT	CASSLGLAGGTTDTQYF